This TCR beta chain emerged from a study of CD8+ T cells in alopecia areata. Study-wide background: Treated patients were given oral tofacitinib, which was dosed at 5 to 10 mg twice daily. Study-level points and caveats: Sequencing of scalp tissue also captures the resident alphabeta T cells of normal skin.

Concerning this clone itself: Its antigen remains unidentified.

RNA was isolated and reverse transcribed to cDNA, the sequencing template. Only in-frame clones appear in the TCRdb table, and some are missing; sequencing was by immunoSEQ multiplex PCR. The table records approximately 150,000 clones, around 86% of them present only once. Per germline, CDR1 SGDLS and CDR2 YYNGEE. The CDR3 runs 15 residues. V was pared by 0 bases and J by 0 bases, with 10 bases between. The sequencing used CD8+ T cells sorted from blood, collected at week 0. The clonotype was recovered from a human donor with alopecia areata. The chain joins TRBV9 to TRBJ2-7; D not resolved. The CDR3 nucleotides are TGTGCCAGCAGCGTAGCTGATGCGAGCTCCTACGAGCAGTACTTC. It encodes CASSVADASSYEQYF.